Listed below are T cell receptor beta chains from one sample, sequenced in a study of T cells in Graves' hyperthyroidism and ophthalmopathy. Using its own MiXCR run on the multiplex PCR reads, TCRdb lists one record per CDR3 protein. The repertoire holds about 570,000 distinct CDR3 sequences, with more than 45% as singletons. Sequenced: peripheral blood or thyroid tissue (not recorded which). These receptor sequences come from an adult woman with Graves' disease, either hyperthyroidism or ophthalmopathy (not recorded which). CDR3s include the opening cysteine and the closing phenylalanine or tryptophan.

v_gene	j_gene	CDR3aa
TRBV7-9	TRBJ1-1	CASSSPGATTHQAFF
TRBV7-6	TRBJ1-2	CASSSLSGAHYYGYTF
TRBV11-2	TRBJ2-7	CASSLAGQGANEQYF
TRBV5-4	TRBJ2-7	CASSSPTGAYEQYF
TRBV7-9	TRBJ2-3	CASSLPAGLAGVDGTQYF
TRBV10-3	TRBJ2-5	CAISETTKKGYF
TRBV7-2	TRBJ1-5	CASSLVRSNQPQHF
TRBV12-3/TRBV12-4	TRBJ2-2	CASSFGLDLNTGELFF
TRBV10-1	TRBJ2-5	CASSESTGALRETQYF
TRBV29-1	TRBJ2-5	CSVVGATGFQETQYF
TRBV20-1	TRBJ2-7	CSARDVAREVYEQYF
TRBV20-1	TRBJ2-5	CSASTDQETQYF
TRBV4-1	TRBJ1-2	CASSQGKGRENYGYTF
TRBV20-1	TRBJ1-2	CSAISGSYGYTF
TRBV9	TRBJ2-7	CASSGSRDEGAYEQYF
TRBV11-1	TRBJ1-6	CASSLISPTDGGRSPLHF
TRBV10-3	TRBJ2-5	CAISVQSQETQYF
TRBV5-5	TRBJ2-7	CASSLVRTSYEQYF
TRBV14	TRBJ1-2	CASSQDNEGPLNYGYTF
TRBV3-1	TRBJ1-5	CASSQAGTGGDQPQHF
TRBV5-6	TRBJ1-2	CASSPDRERGYTF
TRBV29-1	TRBJ1-1	CSVGGESTEAFF
TRBV28	TRBJ2-5	CASSSPPGQNQPQYF
TRBV20-1	TRBJ2-7	CSANTGAFAYEQYF
TRBV3-1	TRBJ2-7	CASSQILGHEQYF
TRBV20-1	TRBJ2-7	CSDSGSSYEQYF
TRBV7-6	TRBJ2-5	CASSAGTHPGGDQETQYF
TRBV7-8	TRBJ2-7	CASSLGLRAYEQYF
TRBV5-1	TRBJ2-7	CASSLGDRGSYEQYF
TRBV28	TRBJ2-7	CASALNYEQYF
TRBV7-9	TRBJ1-1	CASSSLRQAVGGKEAFF
TRBV20-1	TRBJ1-5	CSSRRESDQPQHF
TRBV18	TRBJ1-1	CASSFGVNRAFF
TRBV9	TRBJ2-7	CASSPLSGSSYEQYF
TRBV11-3	TRBJ2-3	CASSKRDGTDTQYF